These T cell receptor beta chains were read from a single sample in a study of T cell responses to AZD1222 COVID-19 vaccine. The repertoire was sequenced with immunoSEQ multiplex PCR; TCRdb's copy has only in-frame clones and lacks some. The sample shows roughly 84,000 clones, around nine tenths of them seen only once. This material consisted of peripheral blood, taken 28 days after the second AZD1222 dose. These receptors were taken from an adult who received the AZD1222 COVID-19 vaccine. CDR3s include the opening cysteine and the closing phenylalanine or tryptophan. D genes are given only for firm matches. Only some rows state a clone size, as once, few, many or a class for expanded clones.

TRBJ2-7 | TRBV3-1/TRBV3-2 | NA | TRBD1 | TGTGCCAGCAGCCAAATGGGACAGGGGGCGAACGAGCAGTACTTC | CASSQMGQGANEQYF
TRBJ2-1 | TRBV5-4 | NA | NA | TGTGCCAGCAGCTTGGAATTAGCTAGAAATGAGCAGTTCTTC | CASSLELARNEQFF
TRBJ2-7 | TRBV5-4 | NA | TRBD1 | TGTGCCAGCAGCTCAGATGTCCCGGGACAGGGGTACGAGCAGTACTTC | CASSSDVPGQGYEQYF
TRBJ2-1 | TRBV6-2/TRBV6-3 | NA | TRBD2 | TGTGCCAGCAGCCCCCCAGCGGGGGGGCGCGATGAGCAGTTCTTC | CASSPPAGGRDEQFF
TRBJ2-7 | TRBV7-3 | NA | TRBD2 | TGTGCCAGCAGCTTACAAGCGGGGGGCCTCTACGAGCAGTACTTC | CASSLQAGGLYEQYF
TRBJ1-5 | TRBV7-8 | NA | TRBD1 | TGTGCCAGCAGCTTAGCGACAGGGCATCAGCCCCAGCATTTT | CASSLATGHQPQHF
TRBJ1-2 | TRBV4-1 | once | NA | TGCGCCAGCAGCCAAGATCAGAGGACAGCATATGGCTACACCTTC | CASSQDQRTAYGYTF
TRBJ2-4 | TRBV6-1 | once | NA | TGTGCCAGCAGTGGACAGAGCGAGAGCATTCAGTACTTC | CASSGQSESIQYF
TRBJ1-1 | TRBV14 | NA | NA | TGTGCCAGCAGCCGACAGCGCGGGAACACTGAAGCTTTCTTT | CASSRQRGNTEAFF
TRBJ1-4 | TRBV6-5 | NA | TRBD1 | TGTGCCAGCAGTTACTTGACAGGGGGAACTGAAAAACTGTTTTTT | CASSYLTGGTEKLFF
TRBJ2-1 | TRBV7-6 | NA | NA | TGTGCCAGCAGCTCAAGCAGGGGCTCCTACAATGAGCAGTTCTTC | CASSSSRGSYNEQFF
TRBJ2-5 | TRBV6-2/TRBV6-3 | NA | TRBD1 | TGTGCCAGCAGCCCCCCCACAGGGGTAGAGACCCAGTACTTC | CASSPPTGVETQYF
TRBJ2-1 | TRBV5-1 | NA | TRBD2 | TGCGCCAGCAGCTCAGGGACTAGCGGGCTTTACAATGAGCAGTTCTTC | CASSSGTSGLYNEQFF
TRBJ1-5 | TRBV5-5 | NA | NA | TGTGCCAGCAATCTGGACAGATATAGCAATCAGCCCCAGCATTTT | CASNLDRYSNQPQHF
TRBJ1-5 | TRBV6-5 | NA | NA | TGTGCCAGCACTTCCGGAGGACACCAGCCCCAGCATTTT | CASTSGGHQPQHF
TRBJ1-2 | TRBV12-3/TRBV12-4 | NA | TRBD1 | TGTGCCAGCAGCCCTGGGACAGGGGTTGGCTACACCTTC | CASSPGTGVGYTF
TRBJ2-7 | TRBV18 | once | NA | TGTGCCAGCTCACCAAGGCTTTCGGGTGGCGACGAGCAGTACTTC | CASSPRLSGGDEQYF
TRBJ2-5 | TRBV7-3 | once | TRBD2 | TGTGCCAGCAGCTCCCGGGGGGGTGACGGAGAGACCCAGTACTTC | CASSSRGGDGETQYF
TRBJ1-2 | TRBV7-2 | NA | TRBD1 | TGTGCCAGCAGCCGGGAACCGGGACAGGGGGGTTATGGCTACACCTTC | CASSREPGQGGYGYTF
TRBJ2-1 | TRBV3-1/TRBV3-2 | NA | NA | TGTGCCAGCAGCCGAGAGGGGCCCAATGAGCAGTTCTTC | CASSREGPNEQFF
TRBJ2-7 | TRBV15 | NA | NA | TGTGCCACCAGCAGAGAGCGGGGTCCCGGATACGAGCAGTACTTC | CATSRERGPGYEQYF
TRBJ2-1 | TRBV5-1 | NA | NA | TGCGCCAGCAGCTTGGAGCCGGGGTACAATGAGCAGTTCTTC | CASSLEPGYNEQFF
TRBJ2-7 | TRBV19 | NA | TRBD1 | TGTGCCAGTAGTCCCCGGACAGGGGGCTACGAGCAGTACTTC | CASSPRTGGYEQYF
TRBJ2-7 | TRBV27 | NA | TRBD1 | TGTGCCAGCAGTCTACGTCGGACAGGGGACGAGCAGTACTTC | CASSLRRTGDEQYF
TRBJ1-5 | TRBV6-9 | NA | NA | TGTGCCACCCCACGTCTTTTTCAGCCCCAGCATTTT | CATPRLFQPQHF
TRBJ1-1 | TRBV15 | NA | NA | TGTGCCACCAGCAGACCCTTCGGAATCATGAACACTGAAGCTTTCTTT | CATSRPFGIMNTEAFF
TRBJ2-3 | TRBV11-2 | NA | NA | TGTGCCAGCAATCAACTCACAGATACGCAGTATTTT | CASNQLTDTQYF
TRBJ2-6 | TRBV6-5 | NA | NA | TGTGCCAGCAGAACCGGGGGGCCGGCCAACGTCCTGACTTTC | CASRTGGPANVLTF
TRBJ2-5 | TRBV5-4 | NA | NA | TGTGCCAGCAGCCCCCCCCAGGGGTTCCAAGAGACCCAGTACTTC | CASSPPQGFQETQYF
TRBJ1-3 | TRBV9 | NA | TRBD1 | TGTGCCAGCAGCGTAGGCCGGACAGGGGGCTTGTCTGGAAACACCATATATTTT | CASSVGRTGGLSGNTIYF
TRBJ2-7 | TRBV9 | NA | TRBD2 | TGTGCCAGCAGCCCCAGCGGGGTATCCCTTAGCTCCTACGAGCAGTACTTC | CASSPSGVSLSSYEQYF
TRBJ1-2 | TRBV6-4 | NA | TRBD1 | TGTGCCAGCTCGACAGGGAACTATGGCTACACCTTC | CASSTGNYGYTF
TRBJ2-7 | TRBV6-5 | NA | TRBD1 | TGTGCCAGCAGTTCGGACAGGGTGGTGGGCGAGCAGTACTTC | CASSSDRVVGEQYF
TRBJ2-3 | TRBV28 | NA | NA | TGTGCCAGCAGCCTCGGACTAAGGCGACAGGGGCAGTATTTT | CASSLGLRRQGQYF
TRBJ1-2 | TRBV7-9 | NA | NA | TGTGCCAGCAGCCCGGGACCGGCGACTAACTATGGCTACACCTTC | CASSPGPATNYGYTF